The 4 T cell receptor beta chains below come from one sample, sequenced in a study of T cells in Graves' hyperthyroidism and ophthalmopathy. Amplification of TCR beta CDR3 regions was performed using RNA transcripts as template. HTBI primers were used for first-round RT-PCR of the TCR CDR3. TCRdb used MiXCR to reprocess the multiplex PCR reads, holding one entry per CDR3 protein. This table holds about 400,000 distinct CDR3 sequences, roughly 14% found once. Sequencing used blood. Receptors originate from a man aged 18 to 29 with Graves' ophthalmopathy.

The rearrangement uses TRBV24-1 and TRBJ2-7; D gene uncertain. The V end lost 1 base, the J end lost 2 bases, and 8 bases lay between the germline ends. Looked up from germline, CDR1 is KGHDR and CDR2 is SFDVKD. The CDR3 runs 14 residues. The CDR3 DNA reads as TGTGCCACCAGTGATTTAAACACCCCCTACGAGCAGTACTTC. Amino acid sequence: CATSDLNTPYEQYF.

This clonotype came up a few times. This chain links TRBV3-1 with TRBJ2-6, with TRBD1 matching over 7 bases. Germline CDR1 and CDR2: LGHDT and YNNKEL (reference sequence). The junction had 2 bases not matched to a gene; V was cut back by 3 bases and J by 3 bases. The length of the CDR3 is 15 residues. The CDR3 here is CASSHTGVGANVLTF. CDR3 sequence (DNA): TGTGCCAGCAGCCATACAGGGGTTGGGGCCAACGTCCTGACTTTC.

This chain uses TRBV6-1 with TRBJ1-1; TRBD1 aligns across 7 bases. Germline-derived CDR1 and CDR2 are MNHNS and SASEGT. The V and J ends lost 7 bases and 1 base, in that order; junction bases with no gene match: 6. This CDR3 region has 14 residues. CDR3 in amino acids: CASMEGAKNTEAFF. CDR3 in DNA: TGTGCCAGCATGGAGGGGGCAAAGAACACTGAAGCTTTCTTT.

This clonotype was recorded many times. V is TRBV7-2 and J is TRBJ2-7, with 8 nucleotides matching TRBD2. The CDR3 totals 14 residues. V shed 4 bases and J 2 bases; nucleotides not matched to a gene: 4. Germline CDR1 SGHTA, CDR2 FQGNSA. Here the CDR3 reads CASSSQRGTYEQYF. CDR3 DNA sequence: TGTGCCAGCAGCTCTCAGCGGGGGACCTACGAGCAGTACTTC.